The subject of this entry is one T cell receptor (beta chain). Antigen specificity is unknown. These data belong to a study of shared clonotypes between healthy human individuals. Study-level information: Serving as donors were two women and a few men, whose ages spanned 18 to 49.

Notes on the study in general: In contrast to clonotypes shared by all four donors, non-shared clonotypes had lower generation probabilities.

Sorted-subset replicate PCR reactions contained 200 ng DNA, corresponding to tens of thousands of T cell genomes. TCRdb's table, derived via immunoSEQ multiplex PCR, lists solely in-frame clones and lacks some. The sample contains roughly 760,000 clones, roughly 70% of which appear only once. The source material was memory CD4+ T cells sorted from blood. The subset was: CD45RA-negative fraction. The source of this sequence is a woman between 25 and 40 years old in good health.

DNA for the CDR3: TGTGCCAGCAGTCAAGGGGCACCGAAACAATATAGCAATCAGCCCCAGCATTTT. It yields the protein CASSQGAPKQYSNQPQHF. This sequence joins TRBV27 and TRBJ1-5; D possibly corresponds to TRBD1 (5 bases). Germline V gene sequence: CDR1 MNHEY, CDR2 SMNVEV (reference sequence). Between the trimmed V and J ends, which lost 5 bases and 0 bases, there was a span of 20 bases. The CDR3 covers 18 residues.